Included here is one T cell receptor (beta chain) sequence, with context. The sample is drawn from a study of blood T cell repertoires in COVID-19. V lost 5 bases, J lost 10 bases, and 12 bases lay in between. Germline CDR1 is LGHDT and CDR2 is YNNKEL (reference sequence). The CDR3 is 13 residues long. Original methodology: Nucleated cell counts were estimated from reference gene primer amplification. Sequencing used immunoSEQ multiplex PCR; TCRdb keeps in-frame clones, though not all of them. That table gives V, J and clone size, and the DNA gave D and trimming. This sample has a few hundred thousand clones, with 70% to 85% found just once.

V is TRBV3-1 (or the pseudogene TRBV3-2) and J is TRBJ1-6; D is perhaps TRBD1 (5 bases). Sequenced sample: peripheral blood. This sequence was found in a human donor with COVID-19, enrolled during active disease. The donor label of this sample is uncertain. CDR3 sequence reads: CASSSRGESPLHF. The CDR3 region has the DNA TGTGCCAGCAGCTCTCGGGGGGAATCACCCCTCCACTTT.